A single sample is the source of the 5 T cell receptor beta chains below, sequenced in a study of CD8 T cells in Susac syndrome. When the RNA was reverse transcribed, random hexamers were used with an input of roughly 0.45 to 1 ug. TCRdb re-called the immunoSEQ multiplex PCR reads through MiXCR, storing one row per CDR3 protein. This table holds tens of thousands of distinct CDR3 sequences, 85% to 95% found once. Material: CD8+ T cells from PBMCs. The receptors were gathered from a human donor with multiple sclerosis.

V usage is TRBV9 and J usage is TRBJ2-3; unclear D gene. Trimming cost V 4 bases and J 4 bases, with 13 bases left between them. This CDR3 region has 14 residues. Germline lookup yields CDR1 SGDLS and CDR2 YYNGEE. CDR3 nucleotides: TGTGCCAGCAGCTCCCGCGAGCGTCCAGATACGCAGTATTTT. Its protein product is CASSSRERPDTQYF.

This chain connects TRBV13 to TRBJ2-7, with D tentatively TRBD1 (5 bases). The CDR3 has 13 residues. The germline gives CDR1 PRHDT, CDR2 FYEKMQ (reference sequence). The ends were cut back, 5 bases at V and 4 bases at J, with 12 bases in the middle. CDR3 sequence (DNA): TGTGCCAGCAGCCCGACAGAGAGATACGAGCAGTACTTC. It codes for CASSPTERYEQYF.

The chain links TRBV4-1 to TRBJ1-1; D is undetermined. CDR3 size: 16 residues. With 4 bases removed from V and 0 bases from J, the gap between germline ends came to 15 bases. In germline, CDR1 is MGHRA, CDR2 YSYEKL. CDR3 in amino acids: CASSLVPGRVNTEAFF. CDR3 coding DNA: TGCGCCAGCAGCCTCGTCCCAGGCCGGGTGAACACTGAAGCTTTCTTT.

The V call is TRBV6-4, the J call TRBJ2-3; 9 bases fit TRBD2. CDR1 is MRHNA, CDR2 SNTAGT, per germline. V shed 3 bases, J shed 1 base, and the junction held 2 bases outside the gene matches. The CDR3 sequence is 15 residues long. This chain's CDR3 is CASSESSGGTDTQYF. The CDR3 region has the DNA TGTGCCAGCAGTGAGTCTAGCGGGGGCACAGATACGCAGTATTTT.

The V gene is TRBV5-4, the J gene TRBJ1-1; 10 bases map to TRBD1. Trimming cost V 6 bases and J 0 bases; bases outside gene matches: 8. CDR3 length equals 16 residues. Germline assignment: CDR1 SGHNT and CDR2 YYREEE (reference sequence). The CDR3 loop is CASNTPGTGVNTEAFF. The DNA of the CDR3 is TGTGCCAGCAATACACCCGGGACAGGGGTGAACACTGAAGCTTTCTTT.